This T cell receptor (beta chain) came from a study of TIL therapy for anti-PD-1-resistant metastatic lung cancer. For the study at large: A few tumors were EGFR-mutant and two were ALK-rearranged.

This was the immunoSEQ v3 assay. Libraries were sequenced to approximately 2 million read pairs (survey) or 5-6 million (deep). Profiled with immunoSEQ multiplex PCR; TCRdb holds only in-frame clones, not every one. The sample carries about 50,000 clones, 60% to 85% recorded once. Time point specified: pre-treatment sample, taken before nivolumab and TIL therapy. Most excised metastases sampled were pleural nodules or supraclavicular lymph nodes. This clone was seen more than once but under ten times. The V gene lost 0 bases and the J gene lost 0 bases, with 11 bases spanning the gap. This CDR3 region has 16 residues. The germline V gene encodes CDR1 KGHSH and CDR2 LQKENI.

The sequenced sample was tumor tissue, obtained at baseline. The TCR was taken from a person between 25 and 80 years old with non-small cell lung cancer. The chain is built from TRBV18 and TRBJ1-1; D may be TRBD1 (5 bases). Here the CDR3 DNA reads TGTGCCAGCTCACCACCTCTCCCAGGGATGAACACTGAAGCTTTCTTT. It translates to CASSPPLPGMNTEAFF.